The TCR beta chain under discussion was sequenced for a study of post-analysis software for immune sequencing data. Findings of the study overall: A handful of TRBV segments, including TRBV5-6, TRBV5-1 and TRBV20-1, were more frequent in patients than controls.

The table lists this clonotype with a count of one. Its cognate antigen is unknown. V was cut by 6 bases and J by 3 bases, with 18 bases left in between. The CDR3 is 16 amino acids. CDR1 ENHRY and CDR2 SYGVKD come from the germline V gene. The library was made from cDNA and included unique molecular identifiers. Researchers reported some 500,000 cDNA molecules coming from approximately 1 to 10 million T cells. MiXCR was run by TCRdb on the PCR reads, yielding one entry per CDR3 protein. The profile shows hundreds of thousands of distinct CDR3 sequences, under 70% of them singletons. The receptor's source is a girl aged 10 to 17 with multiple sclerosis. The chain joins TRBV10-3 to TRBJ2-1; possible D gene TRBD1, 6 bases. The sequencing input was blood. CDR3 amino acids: CAISLGTTSFYNEQFF. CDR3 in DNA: TGTGCCATCAGCCTCGGGACAACCTCCTTCTACAATGAGCAGTTCTTC.